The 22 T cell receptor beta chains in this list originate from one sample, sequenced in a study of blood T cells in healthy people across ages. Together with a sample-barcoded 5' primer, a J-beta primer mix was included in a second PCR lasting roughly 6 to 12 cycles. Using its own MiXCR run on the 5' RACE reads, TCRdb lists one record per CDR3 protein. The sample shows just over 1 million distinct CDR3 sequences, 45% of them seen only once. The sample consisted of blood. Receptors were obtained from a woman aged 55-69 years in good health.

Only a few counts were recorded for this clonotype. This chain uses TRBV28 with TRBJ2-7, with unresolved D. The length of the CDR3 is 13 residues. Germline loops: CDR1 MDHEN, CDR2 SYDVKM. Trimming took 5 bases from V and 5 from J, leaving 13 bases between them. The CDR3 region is CASSTSNWNEQYF. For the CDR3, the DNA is TGTGCCAGCAGTACGTCAAATTGGAACGAGCAGTACTTC. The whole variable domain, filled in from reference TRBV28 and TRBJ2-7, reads DVKVTQSSRYLVKRTGEKVFLECVQDMDHENMFWYRQDPGLGLRLIYFSYDVKMKEKGDIPEGYSVSREKKERFSLILESASTNQTSMYLCASSTSNWNEQYFGPGTRLTVT.

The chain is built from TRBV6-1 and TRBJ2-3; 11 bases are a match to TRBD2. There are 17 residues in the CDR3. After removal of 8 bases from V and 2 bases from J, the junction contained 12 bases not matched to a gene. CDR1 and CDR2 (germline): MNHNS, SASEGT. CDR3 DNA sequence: TGTGCCAGCGGTGGGACTAGCGGAAAGGAACACACAGATACGCAGTATTTT. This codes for CASGGTSGKEHTDTQYF.

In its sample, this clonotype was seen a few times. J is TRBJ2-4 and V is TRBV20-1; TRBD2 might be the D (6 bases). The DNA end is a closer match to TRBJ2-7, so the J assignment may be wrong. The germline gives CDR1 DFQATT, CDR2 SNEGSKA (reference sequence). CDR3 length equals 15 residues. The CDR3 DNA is TGCAGTGCTAGAGATCCGGCGGGATCACCCTACGAGCAGTACTTC. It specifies CSARDPAGSPYEQYF.

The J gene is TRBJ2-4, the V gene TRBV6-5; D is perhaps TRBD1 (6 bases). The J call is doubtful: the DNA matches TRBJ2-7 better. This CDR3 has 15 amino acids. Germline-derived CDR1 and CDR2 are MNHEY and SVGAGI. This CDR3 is CASSYGQGTDYEQYF. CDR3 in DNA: TGTGCCAGCAGTTACGGTCAGGGGACCGATTACGAGCAGTACTTC.

The CDR3 sequence: CASSLDRPAGPRDEQFF. In DNA form, the CDR3 reads TGTGCCAGCAGCTTAGATCGACCCGCAGGGCCCCGGGATGAGCAGTTCTTC. The chain has TRBV11-2 and TRBJ2-1; D is perhaps TRBD1 (5 bases). The CDR3 is 17 residues long. From germline, CDR1 is SGHAT and CDR2 FQNNGV. The V end was cut by 0 bases, the J end by 8 bases, with 20 bases between.

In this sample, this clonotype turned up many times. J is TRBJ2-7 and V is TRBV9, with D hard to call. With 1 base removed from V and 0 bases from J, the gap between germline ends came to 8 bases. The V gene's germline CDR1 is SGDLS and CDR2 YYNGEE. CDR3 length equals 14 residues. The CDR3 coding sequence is TGTGCCAGCAGCGTAAGACCAGACTCCTACGAGCAGTACTTC. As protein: CASSVRPDSYEQYF.

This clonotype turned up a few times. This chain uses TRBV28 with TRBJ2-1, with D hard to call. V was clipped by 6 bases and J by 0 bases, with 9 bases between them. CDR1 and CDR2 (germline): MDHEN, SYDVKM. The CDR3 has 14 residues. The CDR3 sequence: CASSQGHSYNEQFF. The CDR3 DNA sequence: TGTGCCAGCAGCCAAGGGCACTCCTACAATGAGCAGTTCTTC.

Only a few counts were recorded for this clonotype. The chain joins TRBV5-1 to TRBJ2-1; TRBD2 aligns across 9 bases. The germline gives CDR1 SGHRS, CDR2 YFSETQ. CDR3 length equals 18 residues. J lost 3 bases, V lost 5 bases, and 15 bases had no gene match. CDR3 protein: CASRSGTSPPKYYNEQFF. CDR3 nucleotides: TGCGCCAGCAGATCCGGGACTAGCCCTCCAAAGTACTACAATGAGCAGTTCTTC.

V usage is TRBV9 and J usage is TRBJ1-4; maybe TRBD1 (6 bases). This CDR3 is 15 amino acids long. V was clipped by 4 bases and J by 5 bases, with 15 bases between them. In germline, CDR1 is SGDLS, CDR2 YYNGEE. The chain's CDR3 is CASSTTGGANEKLFF. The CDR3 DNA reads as TGTGCCAGCAGCACGACGGGGGGCGCAAATGAAAAACTGTTTTTT.

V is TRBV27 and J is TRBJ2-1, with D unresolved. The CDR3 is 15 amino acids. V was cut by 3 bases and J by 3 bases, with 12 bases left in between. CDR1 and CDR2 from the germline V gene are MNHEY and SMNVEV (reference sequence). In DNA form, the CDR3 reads TGTGCCAGCAGTTTGTACGCTGGTGACTACAATGAGCAGTTCTTC. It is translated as CASSLYAGDYNEQFF.

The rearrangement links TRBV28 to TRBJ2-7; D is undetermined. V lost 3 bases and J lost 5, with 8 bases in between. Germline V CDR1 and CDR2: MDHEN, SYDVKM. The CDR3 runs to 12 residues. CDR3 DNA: TGTGCCAGCAGTTTGACCCGGAACGAGCAGTACTTC. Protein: CASSLTRNEQYF.

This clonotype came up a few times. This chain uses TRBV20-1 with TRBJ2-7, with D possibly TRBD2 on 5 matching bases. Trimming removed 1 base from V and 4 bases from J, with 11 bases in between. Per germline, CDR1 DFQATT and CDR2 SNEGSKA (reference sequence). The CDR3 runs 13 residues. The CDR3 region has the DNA TGCAGTGCTAGAGGGGAGACCGCGTACGAGCAGTACTTC. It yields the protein CSARGETAYEQYF.

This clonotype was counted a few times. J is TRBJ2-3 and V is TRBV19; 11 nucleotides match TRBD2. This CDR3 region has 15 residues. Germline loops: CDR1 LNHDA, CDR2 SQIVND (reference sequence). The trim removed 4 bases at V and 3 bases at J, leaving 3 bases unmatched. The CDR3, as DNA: TGTGCCAGTAGTAAACTAGCGGGAGCTACAGATACGCAGTATTTT. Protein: CASSKLAGATDTQYF.

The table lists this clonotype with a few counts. The CDR3 reads CASSLTGDGYNEQFF. The CDR3 region has the DNA TGTGCCAGCAGCTTAACAGGAGACGGGTACAATGAGCAGTTCTTC. The chain couples TRBV7-3 to TRBJ2-1; no definite D call. The CDR3 loop spans 15 amino acids. CDR1 and CDR2 from the germline V gene are SGHTA and FQGTGA. V was trimmed by 0 bases and J by 4 bases, leaving 10 bases between them.

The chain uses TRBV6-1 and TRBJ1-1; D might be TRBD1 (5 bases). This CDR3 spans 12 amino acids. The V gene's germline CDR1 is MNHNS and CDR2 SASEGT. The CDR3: CATGGSNTEAFF. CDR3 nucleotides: TGTGCTACCGGGGGGTCGAACACTGAAGCTTTCTTT.

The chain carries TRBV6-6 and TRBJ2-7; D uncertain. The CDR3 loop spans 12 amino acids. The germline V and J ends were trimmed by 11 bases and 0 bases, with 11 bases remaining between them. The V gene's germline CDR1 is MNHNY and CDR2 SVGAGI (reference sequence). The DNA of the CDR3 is TGTGCCGGGCTCCGGAGCTCCTACGAGCAGTACTTC. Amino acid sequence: CAGLRSSYEQYF.

In DNA form, the CDR3 reads TGCAGCGTTCAACTAACCCAATCCGCGAGTCGGCAGTTCTTC. It codes for CSVQLTQSASRQFF. The chain carries TRBV29-1 and TRBJ2-1; the D is unclear. The CDR3 sequence is 14 residues long. V was trimmed by 5 bases and J by 12 bases, leaving 23 bases between them. Looked up from germline, CDR1 is SQVTM and CDR2 is ANQGSEA.

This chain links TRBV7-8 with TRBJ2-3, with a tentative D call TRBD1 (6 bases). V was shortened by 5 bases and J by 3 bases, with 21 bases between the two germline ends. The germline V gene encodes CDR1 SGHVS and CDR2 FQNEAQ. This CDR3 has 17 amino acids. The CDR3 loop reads CASSPPQGRRVTDTQYF. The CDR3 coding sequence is TGTGCCAGCAGCCCACCACAGGGTAGGCGCGTTACAGATACGCAGTATTTT. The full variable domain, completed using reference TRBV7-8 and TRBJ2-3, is GAGVSQSPRYKVAKRGQDVALRCDPISGHVSLFWYQQALGQGPEFLTYFQNEAQLDKSGLPSDRFFAERPEGSVSTLKIQRTQQEDSAVYLCASSPPQGRRVTDTQYFGPGTRLTVL.

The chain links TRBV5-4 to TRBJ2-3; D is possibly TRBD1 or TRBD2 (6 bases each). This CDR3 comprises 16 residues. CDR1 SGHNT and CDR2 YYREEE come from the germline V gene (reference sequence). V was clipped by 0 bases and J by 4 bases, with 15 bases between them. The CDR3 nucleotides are TGTGCCAGCAGCTTGGTTTACAAGGGGGGAGCAGATACGCAGTATTTT. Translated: CASSLVYKGGADTQYF.

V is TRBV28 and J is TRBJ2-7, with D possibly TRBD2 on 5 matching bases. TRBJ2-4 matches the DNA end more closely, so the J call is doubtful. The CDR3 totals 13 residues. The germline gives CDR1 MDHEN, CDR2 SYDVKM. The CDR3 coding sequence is TGTGCCAGCAGTGCGGAGGTTTCAAACATTCAGTACTTC. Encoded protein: CASSAEVSNIQYF.

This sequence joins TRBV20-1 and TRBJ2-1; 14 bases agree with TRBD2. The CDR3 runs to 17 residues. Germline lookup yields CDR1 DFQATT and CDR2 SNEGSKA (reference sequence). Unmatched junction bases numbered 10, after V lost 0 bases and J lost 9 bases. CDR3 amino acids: CSAREVTGLAGVGEQFF. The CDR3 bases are TGCAGTGCTAGAGAGGTAACGGGACTAGCGGGAGTCGGTGAGCAGTTCTTC.

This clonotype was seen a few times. The DNA for the CDR3 is TGCAGTGCTAGCGACAGGGTGGTTTACTACGAGCAGTACTTC. Amino acid sequence: CSASDRVVYYEQYF. The chain joins TRBV20-1 to TRBJ2-7, with 7 bases matching TRBD1. Germline CDR1 DFQATT, CDR2 SNEGSKA (reference sequence). The length of the CDR3 is 14 residues. The V segment lost 3 bases and the J segment 3 bases; nucleotides outside the gene matches: 8.